The clone carrying this T cell receptor beta chain appeared a single time. Its antigen is as yet unknown. Measured with immunoSEQ multiplex PCR; TCRdb has only the in-frame clones, and not every one. The sample includes 100,000 or so clones, 91% seen only once; the top ten take just over 2.5%. The entry originates in a study of siplizumab effects on memory and regulatory T cells. Study-level points and caveats: Apparently key alloresponse contributors, naive T cells also seemed more diverse than memory cells. Of the proliferating CD4+ or CD8+ clones, roughly 75-96% lacked a naive or memory phenotype that could be assigned. Significant reduction of alloreactive sequences traceable to unstimulated CD4+ memory cells was observed with siplizumab.

V was clipped by 6 bases and J by 7 bases, with 19 bases between them. Germline values: CDR1 ENHRY, CDR2 SYGVKD. This CDR3 has 15 residues. The chain has TRBV10-3 and TRBJ1-5; D call uncertain. The clonotype comes from a human donor in good health. Some clones in this sample may be carry-over from other donors' samples. The source material was CD4+ T cells sorted from blood. The CDR3 loop is CAISQGNTLEQPQHF. For the CDR3, the DNA is TGTGCCATCAGCCAAGGGAACACCCTGGAACAGCCCCAGCATTTT.